The clone carrying this T cell receptor beta chain was seen only a few times. What it binds is unknown. The CDR3 has 15 residues. Per germline, CDR1 SNHLY and CDR2 FYNNEI. V was clipped by 9 bases and J by 1 base, with 18 bases between them. Specified time point: persistent/refractory GD, antithyroid drugs over 5 years with positive TRAb. Isolated PBMC RNA provided the starting material for the TCR library. This record comes from a study of regulatory T cells in long-lasting Graves disease. Whole-study findings and limits: New patients shared about a thousand public clonotypes, fewer than the roughly 3,000 shared by persistent patients.

For TCR beta, libraries came from iRepertoire HTBI primers and Arm-PCR of CDR3 regions. TCRdb re-called the multiplex PCR reads with MiXCR, one entry per CDR3 protein. In the table there are 600,000 to 850,000 distinct CDR3 sequences, 30% of which are singletons. This clonotype was obtained from a female donor with Graves disease. Sequencing used peripheral blood mononuclear cells (PBMCs), obtained when the disease was refractory, from a patient treated with antithyroid drugs. The chain joins TRBV2 to TRBJ2-5; D may be TRBD2 (6 bases). The CDR3 nucleotides read TGTGCCAGTACTCTGGGCGGGAAAGCCCAAGAGACCCAGTACTTC. Its protein is CASTLGGKAQETQYF.